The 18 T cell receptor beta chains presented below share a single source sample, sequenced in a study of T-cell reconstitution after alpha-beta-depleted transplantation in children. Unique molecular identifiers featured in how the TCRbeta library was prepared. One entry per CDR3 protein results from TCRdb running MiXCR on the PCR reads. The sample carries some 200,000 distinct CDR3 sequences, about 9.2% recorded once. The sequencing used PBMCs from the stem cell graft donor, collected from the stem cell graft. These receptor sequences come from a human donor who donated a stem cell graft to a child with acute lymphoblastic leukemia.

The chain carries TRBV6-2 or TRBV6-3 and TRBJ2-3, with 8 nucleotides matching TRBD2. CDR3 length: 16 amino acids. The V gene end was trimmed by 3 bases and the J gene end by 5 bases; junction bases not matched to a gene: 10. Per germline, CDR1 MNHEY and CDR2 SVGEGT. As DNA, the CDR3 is TGTGCCAGCAGTTATTGGGTAGCGGGGCCAGTAGATACGCAGTATTTT. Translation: CASSYWVAGPVDTQYF.

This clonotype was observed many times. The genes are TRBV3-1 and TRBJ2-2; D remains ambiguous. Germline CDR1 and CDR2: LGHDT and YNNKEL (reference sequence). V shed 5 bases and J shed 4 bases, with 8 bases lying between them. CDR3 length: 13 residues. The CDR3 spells CASSSLLTGELFF. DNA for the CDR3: TGTGCCAGCAGCTCGCTTCTCACCGGGGAGCTGTTTTTT.

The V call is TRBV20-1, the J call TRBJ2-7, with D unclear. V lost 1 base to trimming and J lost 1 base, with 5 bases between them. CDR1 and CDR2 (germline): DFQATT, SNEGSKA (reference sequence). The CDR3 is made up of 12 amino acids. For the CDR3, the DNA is TGCAGTGCTAGAGTGTTATCCTACGAGCAGTACTTC. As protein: CSARVLSYEQYF.

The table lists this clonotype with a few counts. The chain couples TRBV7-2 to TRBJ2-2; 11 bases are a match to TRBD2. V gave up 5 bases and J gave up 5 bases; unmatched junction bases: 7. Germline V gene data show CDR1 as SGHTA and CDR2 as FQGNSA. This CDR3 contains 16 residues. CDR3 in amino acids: CASSAQTSGGTGELFF. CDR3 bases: TGTGCCAGCAGCGCCCAAACTAGCGGGGGAACCGGGGAGCTGTTTTTT.

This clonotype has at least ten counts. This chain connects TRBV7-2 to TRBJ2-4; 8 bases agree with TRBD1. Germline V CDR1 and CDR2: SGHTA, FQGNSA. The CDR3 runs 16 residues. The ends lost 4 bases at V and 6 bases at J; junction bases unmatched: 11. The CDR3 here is CASSSHPQGAGNIQYF. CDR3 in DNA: TGTGCCAGCAGCTCCCACCCCCAGGGGGCGGGAAACATTCAGTACTTC.

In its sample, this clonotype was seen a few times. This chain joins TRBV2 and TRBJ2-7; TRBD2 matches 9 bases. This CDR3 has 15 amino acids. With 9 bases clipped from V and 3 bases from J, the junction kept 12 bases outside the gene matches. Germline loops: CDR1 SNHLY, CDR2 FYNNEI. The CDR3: CARGLGGGGIYEQYF. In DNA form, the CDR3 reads TGTGCCAGGGGACTAGGCGGGGGGGGGATCTACGAGCAGTACTTC.

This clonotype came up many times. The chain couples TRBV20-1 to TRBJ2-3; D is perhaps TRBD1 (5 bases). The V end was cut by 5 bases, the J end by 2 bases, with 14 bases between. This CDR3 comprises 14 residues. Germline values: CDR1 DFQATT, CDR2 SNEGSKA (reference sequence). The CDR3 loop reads CSAVHDRDTDTQYF. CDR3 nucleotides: TGCAGTGCTGTGCACGACAGAGACACAGATACGCAGTATTTT.

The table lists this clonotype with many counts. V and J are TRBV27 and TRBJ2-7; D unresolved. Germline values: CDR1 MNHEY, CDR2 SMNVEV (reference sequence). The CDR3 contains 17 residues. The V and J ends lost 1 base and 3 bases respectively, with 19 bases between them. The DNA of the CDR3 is TGTGCCAGCAGTTTATATCTTGGCGGAGCAACAAACTACGAGCAGTACTTC. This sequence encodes CASSLYLGGATNYEQYF.

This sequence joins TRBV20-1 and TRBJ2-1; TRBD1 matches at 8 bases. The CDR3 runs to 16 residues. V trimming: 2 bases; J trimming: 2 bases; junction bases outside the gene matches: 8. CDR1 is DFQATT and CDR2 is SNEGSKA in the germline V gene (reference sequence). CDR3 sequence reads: CSARLIDRGPYNEQFF. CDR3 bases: TGCAGTGCTAGACTCATAGACAGGGGCCCCTACAATGAGCAGTTCTTC.

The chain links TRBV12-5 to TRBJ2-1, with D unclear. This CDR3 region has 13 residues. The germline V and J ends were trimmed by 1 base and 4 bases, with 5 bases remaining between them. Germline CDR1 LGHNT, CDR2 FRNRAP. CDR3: CASGLGGYNEQFF. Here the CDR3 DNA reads TGTGCTAGTGGTTTGGGGGGATACAATGAGCAGTTCTTC.

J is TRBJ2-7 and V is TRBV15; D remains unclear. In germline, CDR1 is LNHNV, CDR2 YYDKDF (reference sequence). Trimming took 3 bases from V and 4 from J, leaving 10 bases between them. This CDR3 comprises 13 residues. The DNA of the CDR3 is TGTGCCACCAGCAGTACAACCAGTTACGAGCAGTACTTC. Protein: CATSSTTSYEQYF.

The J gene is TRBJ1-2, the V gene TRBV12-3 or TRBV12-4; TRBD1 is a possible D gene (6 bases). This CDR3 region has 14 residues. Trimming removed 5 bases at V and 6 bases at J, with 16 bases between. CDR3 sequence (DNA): TGTGCCAGCAGTACAGGGCCCCAGGTGGATGGCTACACCTTC. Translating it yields CASSTGPQVDGYTF.

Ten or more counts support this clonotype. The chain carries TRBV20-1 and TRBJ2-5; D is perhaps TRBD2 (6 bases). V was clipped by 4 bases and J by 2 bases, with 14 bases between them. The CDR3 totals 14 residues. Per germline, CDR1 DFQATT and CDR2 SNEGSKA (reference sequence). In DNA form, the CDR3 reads TGCAGTGCTACCTCTCGGAGGGAGCAAGAGACCCAGTACTTC. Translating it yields CSATSRREQETQYF.

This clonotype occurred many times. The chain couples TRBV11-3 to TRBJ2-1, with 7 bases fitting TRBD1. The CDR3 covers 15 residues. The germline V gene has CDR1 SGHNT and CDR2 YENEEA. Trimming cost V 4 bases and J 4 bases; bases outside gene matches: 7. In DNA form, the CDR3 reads TGTGCCAGCAGCTCCTTTGACAGGGTATACAATGAGCAGTTCTTC. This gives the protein CASSSFDRVYNEQFF.

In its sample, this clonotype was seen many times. CDR3 protein: CSARKDRFYGYTF. The CDR3, as DNA: TGCAGTGCAAGGAAAGACAGGTTCTATGGCTACACCTTC. The rearrangement uses TRBV20-1 and TRBJ1-2, with a possible D match to TRBD1 (6 bases). V was shortened by 6 bases and J by 4 bases, with 15 bases between the two germline ends. Germline V gives CDR1 DFQATT, CDR2 SNEGSKA (reference sequence). The CDR3 consists of 13 residues.

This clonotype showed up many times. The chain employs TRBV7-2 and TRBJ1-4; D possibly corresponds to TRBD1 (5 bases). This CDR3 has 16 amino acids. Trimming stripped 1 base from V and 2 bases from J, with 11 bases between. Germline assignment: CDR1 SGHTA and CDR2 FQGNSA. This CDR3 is CASSLGPGATNEKLFF. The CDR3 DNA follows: TGTGCCAGCAGCTTAGGGCCTGGGGCCACTAATGAAAAACTGTTTTTT.

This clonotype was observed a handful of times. The CDR3, as DNA: TGCGCCAGCAGCCAAGAGTTTTCGGGGGGGCTTGGCTATGGCTACACCTTC. Protein product: CASSQEFSGGLGYGYTF. The chain carries TRBV4-3 and TRBJ1-2, with D possibly matching TRBD1 (6 bases). CDR1 is LGHNA, CDR2 YSLEER, per germline. The CDR3 has 17 amino acids. The V end lost 0 bases, the J end lost 4 bases, and 18 bases lay between the germline ends.

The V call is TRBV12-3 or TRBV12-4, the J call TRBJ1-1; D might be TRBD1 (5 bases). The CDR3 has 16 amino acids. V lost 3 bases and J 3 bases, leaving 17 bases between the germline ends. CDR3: CASSFTPGRGDTEAFF. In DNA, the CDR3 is TGTGCCAGCAGTTTCACACCGGGAAGAGGGGACACTGAAGCTTTCTTT.